The present TCR beta chain was sequenced within a study of blood T cells in healthy people across ages. As to this clonotype: The target antigen is unknown.

General study findings and limits: Long-lived and aged donors differed, with more naive CD4+ cells and higher diversity in the long-lived.

The sample providers were healthy Caucasian people from Russia, aged roughly 6 to 90. Extraction yielded at least 5 micrograms of total RNA per sample. V was shortened by 6 bases and J by 6 bases, with 10 bases between the two germline ends. This CDR3 has 11 residues. The germline V gene encodes CDR1 DFQATT and CDR2 SNEGSKA (reference sequence). A second PCR of about 7 to 11 cycles used a sample-barcoded 5' primer and a J-beta primer mix. Tags on each cDNA molecule came from a template-switch adaptor with 12 random nucleotides. TCRdb called the 5' RACE reads again in MiXCR, with one record for every CDR3 protein. This sample has 1.5 million to 2 million distinct CDR3 sequences, with around half found just once.

The chain couples TRBV20-1 to TRBJ2-3, with D hard to call. Sequenced material: blood. This sequence was found in a woman aged 40 to 50 in good health. For the CDR3, the DNA is TGCAGTGCGGCACCTGTCGATACGCAGTATTTT. This translates into CSAAPVDTQYF.